The 28 T cell receptor beta chains below were found in one sample sequenced in a study of blood T cell repertoires in COVID-19. Here immunoSEQ multiplex PCR was the method, and the copy in TCRdb shows in-frame clones only, minus some. This sample has 150,000 to 200,000 clones, with 80% to 95% found just once. The specimen was peripheral blood. These TCRs come from a woman aged 55-69 years with COVID-19, enrolled during active disease.

V usage is TRBV4-1 and J usage is TRBJ1-2, with 11 bases matching TRBD1. V trimming: 1 base; J trimming: 2 bases; junction bases outside the gene matches: 0. The CDR3 loop spans 15 amino acids. Germline CDR1 reads MGHRA; CDR2 reads YSYEKL. DNA for the CDR3: TGCGCCAGCAGCCAAGGGACAGGGGGCAACTATGGCTACACCTTC. As protein: CASSQGTGGNYGYTF.

This clone was recorded only once. The chain has TRBV30 and TRBJ1-1, with 10 bases aligning to TRBD1. The germline gives CDR1 GTSNPN, CDR2 SVGIG (reference sequence). The J segment lost 4 bases and the V segment lost 5 bases, leaving 4 bases of the junction unmatched. This CDR3 is built from 13 residues. The DNA of the CDR3 is TGTGCCTGGGGACGGACAGGGGGCACTGAAGCTTTCTTT. Amino acid sequence: CAWGRTGGTEAFF.

The genes are TRBV10-3 and TRBJ1-2; D not certain. CDR1 is ENHRY, CDR2 SYGVKD, per germline. This CDR3 region has 9 residues. Trimming cost V 11 bases and J 6 bases, with 7 bases left between them. The CDR3 DNA sequence: TGTGCCGGCGGCGATGGCTACACCTTC. As protein: CAGGDGYTF.

The rearrangement joins TRBV3-1 (or the pseudogene TRBV3-2) to TRBJ1-1; unclear D gene. Germline V CDR1 and CDR2: LGHDT, YNNKEL (reference sequence). Trimming shortened V by 4 bases and J by 0 bases, and 6 bases separated the two germline ends. CDR3 size: 13 residues. CDR3 sequence reads: CASSLSLNTEAFF. DNA for the CDR3: TGTGCCAGCAGCCTTAGTTTGAACACTGAAGCTTTCTTT.

The V call is TRBV7-2, the J call TRBJ1-1; the match to TRBD1 covers 7 bases. Germline V lookup: CDR1 SGHTA, CDR2 FQGNSA. CDR3 size: 13 residues. Trimming took 6 bases from V and 8 from J; bases not matched to a gene: 9. The CDR3 coding sequence is TGTGCCAGCAGTATCGACAGGGAATCGGAAGCTTTCTTT. It is translated as CASSIDRESEAFF.

The chain employs TRBV18 and TRBJ1-6; 7 bases align to TRBD1. Trimming cost V 6 bases and J 7 bases; bases outside gene matches: 9. The CDR3 contains 15 residues. Germline-derived CDR1 and CDR2 are KGHSH and LQKENI. CDR3 DNA: TGTGCCAGCTCTCCGACCCCGGGACAGAATTCACCCCTCCACTTT. Protein: CASSPTPGQNSPLHF.

The chain carries TRBV28 and TRBJ1-4; D not certain. Trimming removed 8 bases at V and 5 bases at J, with 9 bases between. The germline V gene encodes CDR1 MDHEN and CDR2 SYDVKM. CDR3 length: 12 residues. The CDR3 nucleotides are TGTGCCAGCGCAGATATAAATGAAAAACTGTTTTTT. Protein product: CASADINEKLFF.

The V gene is TRBV7-2, the J gene TRBJ1-5, with D tentatively TRBD1 (6 bases). CDR1 SGHTA and CDR2 FQGNSA come from the germline V gene. V lost 5 bases, J lost 0 bases, and 14 bases lay in between. There are 16 residues in the CDR3. The CDR3 coding sequence is TGTGCCAGCAGCACCGCCGGGACATATAGCAATCAGCCCCAGCATTTT. Its translation is CASSTAGTYSNQPQHF.

This clone occurred once. This chain links TRBV19 with TRBJ2-2, with D unresolved. Germline values: CDR1 LNHDA, CDR2 SQIVND (reference sequence). Trimming took 3 bases from V and 6 from J, leaving 5 bases between them. The CDR3 consists of 12 residues. In DNA form, the CDR3 reads TGTGCCAGTAGTATTTATCCCGGGGAGCTGTTTTTT. It specifies CASSIYPGELFF.

This chain joins TRBV21-1 and TRBJ1-5; the table names TRBD1, a call not compared with the DNA. TRBV21-1 is a listed pseudogene. The CDR3 has 16 amino acids. CDR3 loop: CATLRGTGALNQPQHF. The CDR3 DNA follows: TGTGCCACCCTCAGAGGAACAGGGGCCCTTAATCAGCCCCAGCATTTT.

V gene TRBV14 combines with J gene TRBJ2-1; TRBD2 aligns across 13 bases. The CDR3 has 21 amino acids. The germline V gene encodes CDR1 SGHDN and CDR2 FVKESK. V lost 1 base and J lost 6; bases outside the gene matches: 18. CDR3 nucleotide sequence: TGTGCCAGCAGCCAAGGTGTTTTGGGACTAGCGGGGACAATTTGGGTCAATGAGCAGTTCTTC. This gives the protein CASSQGVLGLAGTIWVNEQFF.

This clone was seen once. The chain couples TRBV27 to TRBJ1-5; 7 bases line up with TRBD1. The CDR3 has 16 amino acids. CDR1 and CDR2 (germline): MNHEY, SMNVEV (reference sequence). J was trimmed by 7 bases and V by 2 bases; bases with no gene match: 11. CDR3 bases: TGTGCCAGCAGTTTAAAGGTTGGAGGGGGCGGACAGCCCCAGCATTTT. It translates to CASSLKVGGGGQPQHF.

The V call is TRBV18, the J call TRBJ2-7; perhaps TRBD2 as D (5 bases). This CDR3 comprises 15 residues. Germline assignment: CDR1 KGHSH and CDR2 LQKENI. V dropped 4 bases and J dropped 3 bases, with 16 bases sitting between them. The CDR3 loop reads CASSLNKDSYYEQYF. Written as DNA, the CDR3 is TGTGCCAGCTCACTAAATAAGGACTCCTACTACGAGCAGTACTTC. Full variable domain (remainder filled in from reference TRBV18 and TRBJ2-7): NAGVMQNPRHLVRRRGQEARLRCSPMKGHSHVYWYRQLPEEGLKFMVYLQKENIIDESGMPKERFSAEFPKEGPSILRIQQVVRGDSAAYFCASSLNKDSYYEQYFGPGTRLTVT.

This chain connects TRBV19 to TRBJ1-5; 10 nucleotides match TRBD1. V was clipped by 5 bases and J by 5 bases; unmatched bases: 9. Germline-derived CDR1 and CDR2 are LNHDA and SQIVND (reference sequence). This CDR3 is built from 16 residues. The CDR3 nucleotides read TGTGCCAGTAGTGTAATACCGGGACAGGGGTATCAGCCCCAGCATTTT. This gives the protein CASSVIPGQGYQPQHF.

The rearrangement links TRBV7-2 to TRBJ1-5; no reliable D call. This CDR3 has 15 amino acids. Germline assignment: CDR1 SGHTA and CDR2 FQGNSA. Trimming left V 2 bases short and J 0 bases short, with 8 bases between. The CDR3 reads CASSLSSYSNQPQHF. The CDR3 DNA sequence: TGTGCCAGCAGCTTATCGAGTTATAGCAATCAGCCCCAGCATTTT.

The chain joins TRBV5-8 to TRBJ1-2; D is uncertain. This CDR3 contains 16 residues. Germline values: CDR1 SGHTS, CDR2 YDEGEE. Deletions cut 1 base from V and 2 bases from J, with 15 bases between. CDR3: CASSLSPSVLNYGYTF. In DNA form, the CDR3 reads TGTGCCAGCAGCTTGAGCCCCTCGGTGCTCAACTATGGCTACACCTTC.

The chain employs TRBV7-2 and TRBJ1-5; D is unclear. The CDR3 has 15 amino acids. Trimming pared 5 bases from V and 7 bases from J, leaving 18 bases between. Germline V gene lookup returns CDR1 SGHTA and CDR2 FQGNSA. The CDR3 bases are TGTGCCAGCAGCCCCCAGGCAAACGGTCGCCAGCCCCAGCATTTT. This translates into CASSPQANGRQPQHF.

The chain has TRBV10-3 and TRBJ2-5; the match to TRBD1 covers 9 bases. Losses at the gene ends were 3 bases for V and 3 bases for J; bases not matched to a gene: 8. Germline V gene lookup returns CDR1 ENHRY and CDR2 SYGVKD. The CDR3 totals 16 residues. CDR3 nucleotide sequence: TGTGCCATCAGTGAAAGTATCACAGGGGGCGAAGAGACCCAGTACTTC. Translation: CAISESITGGEETQYF.

The chain is built from TRBV27 and TRBJ2-7, with D possibly matching TRBD1 (6 bases). This CDR3 is built from 13 residues. CDR1 MNHEY and CDR2 SMNVEV come from the germline V gene (reference sequence). V was cut by 6 bases and J by 6 bases, with 15 bases left in between. Here the CDR3 reads CASSTTQGFEQYF. The CDR3 DNA is TGTGCCAGCAGCACCACACAGGGATTCGAGCAGTACTTC.

Note on this clone: The same CDR3 can be traced to other DNA sequences in this sample. The chain joins TRBV7-2 to TRBJ2-5; D gene ambiguous. The CDR3 is 13 amino acids. Germline V gene lookup returns CDR1 SGHTA and CDR2 FQGNSA. Trimming shortened V by 1 base and J by 5 bases, and 8 bases separated the two germline ends. The CDR3 nucleotides are TGTGCCAGCAGCTTAGGGAGAAAGGAGACCCAGTACTTC. It translates to CASSLGRKETQYF.

The chain carries TRBV7-2 and TRBJ2-2; no clear D gene. CDR1 and CDR2 from the germline V gene are SGHTA and FQGNSA. This CDR3 is built from 13 residues. The V gene lost 5 bases and the J gene lost 0 bases, with 4 bases spanning the gap. CDR3 coding DNA: TGTGCCAGCAGCCGGTCGAACACCGGGGAGCTGTTTTTT. Translating it yields CASSRSNTGELFF.

J is TRBJ2-5 and V is TRBV9; D gene unclear. V dropped 4 bases and J dropped 2 bases, with 9 bases sitting between them. The CDR3 is 13 residues long. Germline V gene data show CDR1 as SGDLS and CDR2 as YYNGEE. CDR3 in amino acids: CASSPPRQETQYF. DNA of the CDR3: TGTGCCAGCAGCCCTCCCCGGCAAGAGACCCAGTACTTC.

The chain is built from TRBV6-1 and TRBJ1-5; D ambiguous. Trimming took off 0 bases at V and 4 bases at J, with 13 bases between the two ends. This CDR3 comprises 16 residues. Per germline, CDR1 MNHNS and CDR2 SASEGT. CDR3 nucleotide sequence: TGTGCCAGCAGTGAAGCGCGCATGGGCAGAAATCAGCCCCAGCATTTT. Its translation is CASSEARMGRNQPQHF.

Only one count was recorded for this clone. The chain combines TRBV10-2 with TRBJ2-5, with TRBD2 matching over 8 bases. The germline V gene encodes CDR1 WSHSY and CDR2 SAAADI. The junction had 20 bases not matched to a gene; V was cut back by 6 bases and J by 2 bases. The CDR3 loop spans 19 amino acids. The CDR3 coding sequence is TGCGCCAGCAGACCCGGGTACGGGAGGGCCGGGGTTGGACAAGAGACCCAGTACTTC. Protein sequence: CASRPGYGRAGVGQETQYF.

CDR3 coding DNA: TGTGCCAGTAGTATAGCTGGACAGGGGGGGAACACTGAAGCTTTCTTT. It translates to CASSIAGQGGNTEAFF. The V call is TRBV19, the J call TRBJ1-1; 10 nucleotides align to TRBD1. With 1 base clipped from V and 1 base from J, the junction kept 3 bases outside the gene matches. Germline V lookup: CDR1 LNHDA, CDR2 SQIVND (reference sequence). This CDR3 is 16 amino acids long.

This clone was observed a single time. This chain connects TRBV4-3 to TRBJ1-2; TRBD1 agrees at 8 bases. The length of the CDR3 is 15 residues. The trim removed 2 bases at V and 8 bases at J, leaving 10 bases unmatched. CDR1 and CDR2 from the germline V gene are LGHNA and YSLEER. This CDR3 is CASSQIRGTGGGYTF. The CDR3 DNA reads TGCGCCAGCAGCCAAATTCGAGGGACAGGAGGAGGCTACACCTTC.

This chain uses TRBV3-1 (or the pseudogene TRBV3-2) with TRBJ2-7, with a tentative D call TRBD1 (6 bases). The CDR3 loop spans 17 amino acids. Germline V gives CDR1 LGHDT, CDR2 YNNKEL (reference sequence). The germline V and J ends were trimmed by 1 base and 0 bases, with 16 bases remaining between them. The CDR3: CASSQGGTPPYSYEQYF. The CDR3 bases are TGTGCCAGCAGCCAAGGGGGGACACCTCCGTACTCCTACGAGCAGTACTTC.

This chain connects TRBV2 to TRBJ2-2, with a possible D match to TRBD2 (5 bases). CDR1 and CDR2 from the germline V gene are SNHLY and FYNNEI. V was cut by 8 bases and J by 6 bases, with 22 bases left in between. This CDR3 region has 16 residues. This CDR3 reads CASGRSGVDVAGELFF. CDR3 nucleotide sequence: TGTGCCAGCGGGCGTTCCGGGGTGGATGTCGCCGGGGAGCTGTTTTTT.